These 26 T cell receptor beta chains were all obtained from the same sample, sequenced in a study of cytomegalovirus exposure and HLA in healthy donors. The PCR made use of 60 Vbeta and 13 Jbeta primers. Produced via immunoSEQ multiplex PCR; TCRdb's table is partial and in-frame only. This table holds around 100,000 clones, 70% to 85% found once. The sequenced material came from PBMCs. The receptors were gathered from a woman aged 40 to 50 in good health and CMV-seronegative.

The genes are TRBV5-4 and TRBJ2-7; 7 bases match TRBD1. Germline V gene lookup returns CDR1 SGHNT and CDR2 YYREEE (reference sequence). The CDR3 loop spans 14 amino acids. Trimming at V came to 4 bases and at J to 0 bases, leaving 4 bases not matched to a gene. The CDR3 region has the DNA TGTGCCAGCAGCCACCGGGACAGCTCCTACGAGCAGTACTTC. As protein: CASSHRDSSYEQYF.

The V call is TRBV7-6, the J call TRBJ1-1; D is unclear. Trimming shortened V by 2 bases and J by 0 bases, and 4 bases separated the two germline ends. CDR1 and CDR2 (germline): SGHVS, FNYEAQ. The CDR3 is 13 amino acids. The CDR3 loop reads CASSLWLNTEAFF. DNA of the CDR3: TGTGCCAGCAGCTTATGGCTGAACACTGAAGCTTTCTTT.

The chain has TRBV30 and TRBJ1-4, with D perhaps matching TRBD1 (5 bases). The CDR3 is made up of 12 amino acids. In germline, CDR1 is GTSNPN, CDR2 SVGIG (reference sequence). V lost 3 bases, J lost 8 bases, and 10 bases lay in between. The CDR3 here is CAWRGKGEKLFF. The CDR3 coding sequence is TGTGCCTGGAGGGGCAAGGGGGAAAAACTGTTTTTT. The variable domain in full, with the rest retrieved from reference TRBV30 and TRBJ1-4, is SQTIHQWPATLVQPVGSPLSLECTVEGTSNPNLYWYRQAAGRGLQLLFYSVGIGQISSEVPQNLSASRPQDRQFILSSKKLLLSDSGFYLCAWRGKGEKLFFGSGTQLSVL.

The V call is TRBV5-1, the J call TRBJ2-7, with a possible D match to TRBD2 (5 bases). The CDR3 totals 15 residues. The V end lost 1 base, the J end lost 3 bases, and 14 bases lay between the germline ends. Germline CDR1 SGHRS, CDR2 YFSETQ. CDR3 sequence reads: CASSLREGLGYEQYF. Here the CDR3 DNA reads TGCGCCAGCAGCTTGAGAGAGGGTTTGGGCTACGAGCAGTACTTC.

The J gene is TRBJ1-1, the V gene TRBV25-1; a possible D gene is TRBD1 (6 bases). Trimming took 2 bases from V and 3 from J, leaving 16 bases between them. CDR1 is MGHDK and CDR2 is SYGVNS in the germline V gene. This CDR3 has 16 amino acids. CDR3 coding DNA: TGTGCCAGCAGTGAAAGCGGCTGGGGGCTTGACACTGAAGCTTTCTTT. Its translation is CASSESGWGLDTEAFF.

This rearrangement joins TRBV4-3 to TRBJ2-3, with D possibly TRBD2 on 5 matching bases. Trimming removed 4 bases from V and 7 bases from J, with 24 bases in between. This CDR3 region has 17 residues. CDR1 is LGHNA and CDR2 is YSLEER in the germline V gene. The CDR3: CASSPRSSTIPDNTQYF. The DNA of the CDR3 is TGCGCCAGCAGCCCTCGCTCTTCGACTATCCCCGACAATACGCAGTATTTT.

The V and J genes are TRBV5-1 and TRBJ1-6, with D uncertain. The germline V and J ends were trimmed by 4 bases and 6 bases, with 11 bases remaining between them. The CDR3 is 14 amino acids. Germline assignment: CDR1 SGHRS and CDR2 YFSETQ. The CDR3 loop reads CASSLQRFNSPLHF. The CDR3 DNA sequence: TGCGCCAGCAGCCTGCAGCGCTTTAATTCACCCCTCCACTTT.

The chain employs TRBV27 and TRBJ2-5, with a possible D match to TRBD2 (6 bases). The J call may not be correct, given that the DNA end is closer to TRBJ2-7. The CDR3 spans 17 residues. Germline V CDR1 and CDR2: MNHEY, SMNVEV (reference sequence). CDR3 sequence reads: CASSIRGFGGKTYEQYF. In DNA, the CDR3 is TGTGCCAGCAGTATAAGGGGTTTTGGGGGGAAAACCTACGAGCAGTACTTC.

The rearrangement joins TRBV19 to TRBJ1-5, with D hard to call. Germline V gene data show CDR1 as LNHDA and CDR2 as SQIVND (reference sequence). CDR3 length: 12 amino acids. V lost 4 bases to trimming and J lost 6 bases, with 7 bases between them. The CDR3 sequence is CASSTMSQPQHF. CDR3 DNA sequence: TGTGCCAGTAGTACCATGTCTCAGCCCCAGCATTTT.

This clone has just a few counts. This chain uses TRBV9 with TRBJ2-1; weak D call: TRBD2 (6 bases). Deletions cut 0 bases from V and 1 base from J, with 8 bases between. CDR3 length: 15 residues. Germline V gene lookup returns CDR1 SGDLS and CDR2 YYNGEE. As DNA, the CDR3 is TGTGCCAGCAGCGTAGTCGGGAGTTCCTACAATGAGCAGTTCTTC. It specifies CASSVVGSSYNEQFF. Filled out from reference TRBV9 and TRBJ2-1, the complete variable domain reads DSGVTQTPKHLITATGQRVTLRCSPRSGDLSVYWYQQSLDQGLQFLIQYYNGEERAKGNILERFSAQQFPDLHSELNLSSLELGDSALYFCASSVVGSSYNEQFFGPGTRLTVL.

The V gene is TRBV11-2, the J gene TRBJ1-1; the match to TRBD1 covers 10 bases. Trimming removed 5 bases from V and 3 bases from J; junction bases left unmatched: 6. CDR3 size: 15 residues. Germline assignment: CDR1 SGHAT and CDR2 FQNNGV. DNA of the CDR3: TGTGCCAGCAGCCCGGGACAGGGGATGGACACTGAAGCTTTCTTT. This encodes CASSPGQGMDTEAFF.

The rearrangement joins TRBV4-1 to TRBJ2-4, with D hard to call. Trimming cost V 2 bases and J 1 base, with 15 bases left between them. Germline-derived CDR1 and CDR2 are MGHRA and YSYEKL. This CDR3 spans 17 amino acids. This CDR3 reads CASSQNLAMEAKNIQYF. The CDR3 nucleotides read TGCGCCAGCAGCCAAAACTTGGCCATGGAGGCCAAAAACATTCAGTACTTC.

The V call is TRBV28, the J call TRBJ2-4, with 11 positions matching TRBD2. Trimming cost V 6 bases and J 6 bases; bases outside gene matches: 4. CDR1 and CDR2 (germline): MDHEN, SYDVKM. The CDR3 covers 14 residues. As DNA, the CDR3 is TGTGCCAGCAGCGTAGCGGGGGGGCGAAACATTCAGTACTTC. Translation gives CASSVAGGRNIQYF.

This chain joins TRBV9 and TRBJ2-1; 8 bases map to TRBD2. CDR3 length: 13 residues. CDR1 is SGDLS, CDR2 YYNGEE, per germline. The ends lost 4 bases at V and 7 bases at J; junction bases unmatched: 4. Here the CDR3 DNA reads TGTGCCAGCAGCTCCCGACTAGCGAATGAGCAGTTCTTC. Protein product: CASSSRLANEQFF.

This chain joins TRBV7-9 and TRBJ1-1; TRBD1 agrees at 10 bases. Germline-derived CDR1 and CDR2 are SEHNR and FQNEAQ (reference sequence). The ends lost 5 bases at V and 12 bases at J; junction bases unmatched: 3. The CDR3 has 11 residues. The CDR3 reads CASSRDRGPFF. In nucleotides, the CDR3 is TGTGCCAGCAGCCGGGACAGGGGACCTTTCTTT. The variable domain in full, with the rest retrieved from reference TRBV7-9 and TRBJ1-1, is DTGVSQNPRHKITKRGQNVTFRCDPISEHNRLYWYRQTLGQGPEFLTYFQNEAQLEKSRLLSDRFSAERPKGSFSTLEIQRTEQGDSAMYLCASSRDRGPFFGQGTRLTVV.

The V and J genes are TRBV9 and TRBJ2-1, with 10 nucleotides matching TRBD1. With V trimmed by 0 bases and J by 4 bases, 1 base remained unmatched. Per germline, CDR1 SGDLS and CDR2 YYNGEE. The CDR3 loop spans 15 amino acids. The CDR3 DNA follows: TGTGCCAGCAGCGTAGGACAGGGGGCTTACAATGAGCAGTTCTTC. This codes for CASSVGQGAYNEQFF.

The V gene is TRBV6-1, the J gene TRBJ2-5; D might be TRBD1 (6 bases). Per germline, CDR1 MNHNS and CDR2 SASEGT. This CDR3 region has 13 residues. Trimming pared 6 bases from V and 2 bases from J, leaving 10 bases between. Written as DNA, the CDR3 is TGTGCCAGCAGAGGTACAGGGCAAGAGACCCAGTACTTC. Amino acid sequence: CASRGTGQETQYF.

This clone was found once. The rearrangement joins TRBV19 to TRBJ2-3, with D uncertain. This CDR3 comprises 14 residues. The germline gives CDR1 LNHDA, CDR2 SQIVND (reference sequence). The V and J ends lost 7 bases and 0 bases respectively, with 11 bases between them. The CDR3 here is CASNEWASTDTQYF. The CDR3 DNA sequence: TGTGCCAGTAACGAATGGGCCAGCACAGATACGCAGTATTTT. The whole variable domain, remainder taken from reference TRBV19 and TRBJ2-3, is DGGITQSPKYLFRKEGQNVTLSCEQNLNHDAMYWYRQDPGQGLRLIYYSQIVNDFQKGDIAEGYSVSREKKESFPLTVTSAQKNPTAFYLCASNEWASTDTQYFGPGTRLTVL.

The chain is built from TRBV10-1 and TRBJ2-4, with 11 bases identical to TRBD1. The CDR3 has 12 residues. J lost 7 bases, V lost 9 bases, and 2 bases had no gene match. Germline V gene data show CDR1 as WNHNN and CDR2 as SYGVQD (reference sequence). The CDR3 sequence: CARGTGGNIQYF. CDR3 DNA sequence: TGCGCCAGGGGGACAGGGGGGAACATTCAGTACTTC.

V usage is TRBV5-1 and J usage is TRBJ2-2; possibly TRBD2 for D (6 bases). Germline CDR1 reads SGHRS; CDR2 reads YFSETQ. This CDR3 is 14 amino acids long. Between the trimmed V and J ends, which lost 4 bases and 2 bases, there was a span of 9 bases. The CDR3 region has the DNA TGCGCCAGCAGCATCGGGACTAACACCGGGGAGCTGTTTTTT. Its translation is CASSIGTNTGELFF.

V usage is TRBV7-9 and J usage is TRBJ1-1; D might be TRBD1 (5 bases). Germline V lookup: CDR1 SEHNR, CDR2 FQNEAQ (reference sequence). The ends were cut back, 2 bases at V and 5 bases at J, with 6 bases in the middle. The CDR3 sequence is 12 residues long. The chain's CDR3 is CASSLRGTEAFF. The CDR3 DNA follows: TGTGCCAGCAGCTTACGGGGGACTGAAGCTTTCTTT. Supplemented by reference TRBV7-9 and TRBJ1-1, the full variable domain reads DTGVSQNPRHKITKRGQNVTFRCDPISEHNRLYWYRQTLGQGPEFLTYFQNEAQLEKSRLLSDRFSAERPKGSFSTLEIQRTEQGDSAMYLCASSLRGTEAFFGQGTRLTVV.

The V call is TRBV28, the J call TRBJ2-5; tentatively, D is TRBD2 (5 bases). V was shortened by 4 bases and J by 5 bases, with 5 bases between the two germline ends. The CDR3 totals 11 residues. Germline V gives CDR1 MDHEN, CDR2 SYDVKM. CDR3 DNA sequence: TGTGCCAGCAGTTGGGAGGAGACCCAGTACTTC. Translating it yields CASSWEETQYF.

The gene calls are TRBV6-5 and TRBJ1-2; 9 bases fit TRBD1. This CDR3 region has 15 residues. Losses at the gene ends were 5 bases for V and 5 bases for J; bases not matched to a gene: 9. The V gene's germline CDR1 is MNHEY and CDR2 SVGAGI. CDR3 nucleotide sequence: TGTGCCAGCAGTCAACAGGGGGCTGGGGGTTATGGCTACACCTTC. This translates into CASSQQGAGGYGYTF.

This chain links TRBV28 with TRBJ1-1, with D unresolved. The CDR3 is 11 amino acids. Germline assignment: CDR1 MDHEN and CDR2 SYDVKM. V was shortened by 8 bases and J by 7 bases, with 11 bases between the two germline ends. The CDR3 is CASRSFVEAFF. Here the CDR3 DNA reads TGTGCCAGCCGGAGCTTTGTTGAAGCTTTCTTT.

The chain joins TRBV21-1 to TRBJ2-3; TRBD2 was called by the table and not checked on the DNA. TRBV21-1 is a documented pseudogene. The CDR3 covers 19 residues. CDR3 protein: CASSKTGFGKRNHTDTQYF. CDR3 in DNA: TGTGCCAGCAGCAAAACCGGCTTCGGGAAACGAAACCACACAGATACGCAGTATTTT.

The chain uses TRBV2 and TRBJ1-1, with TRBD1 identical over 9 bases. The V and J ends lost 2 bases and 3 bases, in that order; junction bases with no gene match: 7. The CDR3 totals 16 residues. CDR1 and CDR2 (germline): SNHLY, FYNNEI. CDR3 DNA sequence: TGTGCCAGCAGTGAAAGGGGGACAGGGTTATACACTGAAGCTTTCTTT. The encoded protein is CASSERGTGLYTEAFF.